These T cell receptor beta chains were read from a single sample in a study of PD-L1 blockade in urothelial cancer. Assay used: immunoSEQ multiplex PCR; TCRdb lists only in-frame clones, some missing. The sample yields about 42,000 clones, approximately 77% seen once. The sample here was PBMCs, taken around atezolizumab (anti-PD-L1) treatment. The receptors shown here come from a man between 65 and 79 years old with urothelial cancer. Both conserved end residues are part of each CDR3. The D gene is left open where the match is weak. Clone size is shown for a subset of rows, as once, few, many or a class of expanded clone.

J gene,CDR3 length,D gene,V gene,clone size,CDR3 protein,CDR3 DNA
TRBJ1-1,14,.,TRBV4-1,few,CASSRLPGVTEAFF,TGCGCCAGCAGCCGACTCCCCGGGGTTACTGAAGCTTTCTTT
TRBJ1-2,14,.,TRBV28,.,CASSTANLGNGYTF,TGTGCCAGCAGTACCGCAAACCTTGGCAATGGCTACACCTTC
TRBJ1-1,14,TRBD1,TRBV6-5,medium-sized,CASREGAPDTEAFF,TGTGCCAGCAGGGAGGGGGCGCCGGACACTGAAGCTTTCTTT
TRBJ2-4,17,.,TRBV4-1,.,CASSPGGAFGAKNIQYF,TGCGCCAGCAGCCCAGGAGGGGCCTTTGGGGCCAAAAACATTCAGTACTTC
TRBJ2-1,15,TRBD2,TRBV15,once,CATSSASGRRNEQFF,TGTGCCACCAGCAGTGCTAGCGGGAGGAGGAATGAGCAGTTCTTC
TRBJ2-3,14,.,TRBV19,few,CASKIDQFADTQYF,TGTGCCAGTAAAATCGATCAGTTTGCAGATACGCAGTATTTT
TRBJ2-3,18,.,TRBV19,.,CASSQLVLGLSLTDTQYF,TGTGCCAGTAGCCAACTAGTGCTGGGTTTGAGCCTCACAGATACGCAGTATTTT
TRBJ1-5,14,.,TRBV10-2,.,CASSVGGRNQPQHF,TGCGCCAGCAGTGTGGGGGGGAGAAATCAGCCCCAGCATTTT
TRBJ2-7,12,.,TRBV2,.,CASRADSYEQYF,TGTGCCAGCAGGGCGGACAGCTACGAGCAGTACTTC
TRBJ1-2,13,.,TRBV11-1,medium-sized,CASSSPGSYGYTF,TGTGCCAGCAGCTCCCCGGGATCTTATGGCTACACCTTC